This note documents a single T cell receptor (beta chain) sequence. This clonotype was seen repeatedly, ten times or more. The antigen this receptor binds is unknown. Base qualities are not at hand, and no much larger clone is one base apart. CDR1 and CDR2, per the germline V gene, are SGHTA and FQGNSA. From its cysteine to its phenylalanine, the CDR3 spans 15 amino acids. Only the CDR3 part of the read is kept: 45 bases, read in frame from the first base. Trimming takes 2 bases from V and 4 bases from J, and the germline ends sit 14 bases apart. This specimen comes from a study of T cell repertoires in cytomegalovirus infection (dated by TCRdb to the late 2010s). In the study overall: Because public TCR beta signatures pointed to carriage of CMV infection together with the matching HLA type, the HLA type of each donor mattered for the analysis. The investigation overall reported the following: In the ex vivo response, HLA-C-restricted CMV-specific TCR beta clonotypes were dominant, and in two of eight donors the single most frequent clonotype came from this HLA-C-restricted group. In both this cohort and an independent roughly 350-donor cohort, the cumulative frequency of public TCR beta family members distinguished carriers of CMV infection plus the relevant HLA type.

The instrument was an Illumina HiSeq 1500. TCRdb trimmed public reads at Q25 via fastp, called clones via MiXCR and kept in-frame beta chains. When rows share a CDR3 protein, they turn into one entry using the most common DNA and genes. Across this sample there are about 310,000 distinct CDR3 sequences, with about a sixth seen only once. The leading ten clones occupy approximately 12% of the sample. The V and J segments used are TRBV7-2 and TRBJ1-2; a weak D assignment points to TRBD1 (5 bases agree). The source material was PBMCs. This clonotype originated in a human donor in good health (CMV status not recorded). Some clones in this sample may be carry-over from other donors' samples. This receptor has the CDR3 CASSLPSGMFYGYTF. In nucleotides, the sequence is TGTGCCAGCAGCTTACCGTCAGGGATGTTCTATGGCTACACCTTC.